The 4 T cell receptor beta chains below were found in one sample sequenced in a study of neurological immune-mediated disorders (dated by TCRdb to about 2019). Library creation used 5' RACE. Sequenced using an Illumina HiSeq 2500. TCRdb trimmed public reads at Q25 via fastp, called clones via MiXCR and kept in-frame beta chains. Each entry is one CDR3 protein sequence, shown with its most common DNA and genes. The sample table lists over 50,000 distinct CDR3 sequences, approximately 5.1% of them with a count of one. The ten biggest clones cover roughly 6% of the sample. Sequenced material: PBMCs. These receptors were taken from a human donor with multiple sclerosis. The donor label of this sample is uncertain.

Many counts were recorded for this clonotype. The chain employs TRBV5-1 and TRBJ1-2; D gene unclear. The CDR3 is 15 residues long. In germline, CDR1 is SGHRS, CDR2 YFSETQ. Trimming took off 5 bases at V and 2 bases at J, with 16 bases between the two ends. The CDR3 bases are TGCGCCAGCAGATTGTCCGTGGCGCCAAACTATGGCTACACCTTC. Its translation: CASRLSVAPNYGYTF.

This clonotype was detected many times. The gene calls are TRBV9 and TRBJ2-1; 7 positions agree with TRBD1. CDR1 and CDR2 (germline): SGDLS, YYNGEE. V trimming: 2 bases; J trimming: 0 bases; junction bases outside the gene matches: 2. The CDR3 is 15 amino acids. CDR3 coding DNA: TGTGCCAGCAGCGTTACAGGGGACTCCTACAATGAGCAGTTCTTC. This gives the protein CASSVTGDSYNEQFF.

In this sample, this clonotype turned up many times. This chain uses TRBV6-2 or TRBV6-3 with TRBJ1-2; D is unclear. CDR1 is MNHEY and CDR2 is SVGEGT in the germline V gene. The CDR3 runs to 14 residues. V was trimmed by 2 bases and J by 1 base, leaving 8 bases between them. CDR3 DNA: TGTGCCAGCAGTTACAACCCCTATAACTATGGCTACACCTTC. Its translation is CASSYNPYNYGYTF.

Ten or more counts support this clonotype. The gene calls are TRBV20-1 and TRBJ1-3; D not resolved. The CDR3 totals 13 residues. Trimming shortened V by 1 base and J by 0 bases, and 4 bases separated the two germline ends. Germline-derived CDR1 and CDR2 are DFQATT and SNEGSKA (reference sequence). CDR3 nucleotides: TGCAGTGCTAGAGGGAGCTCTGGAAACACCATATATTTT. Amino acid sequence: CSARGSSGNTIYF.